This T cell receptor beta chain was captured by sequencing in a study of OX40 agonist ivuxolimab in advanced cancers. Study at large: Those enrolled were approximately 78% male, with a mean age of 60 years and ages from about 20 to 90. Partial responses were achieved by three patients: one hepatocellular carcinoma, two cutaneous melanoma. Study-level results: The CD4+ and CD8+ T cells in the blood had expanded clonally by week 6 at 0.1 to 3.0 mg/kg. A proportion of nonresponders additionally exhibited low normalized T-cell clonal expansion.

Germline V gene sequence: CDR1 SGHVS, CDR2 FNYEAQ. With 3 bases clipped from V and 6 bases from J, the junction kept 6 bases outside the gene matches. The CDR3 totals 14 residues. Data came from immunoSEQ multiplex PCR; TCRdb stores just in-frame clones and leaves some out. Here the sample spans 70,000 or so clones, around nine tenths being singletons. Note on this clone: Its target is not known.

The specimen comprised CD4+ or CD8+ T cells sorted from blood, sampled in a trial of the OX40 agonist ivuxolimab. The sequence was obtained from an adult with an advanced solid tumor such as melanoma, head and neck, liver or kidney cancer. J is TRBJ1-2 and V is TRBV7-6; TRBD1 aligns across 8 bases. CDR3 in DNA: TGTGCCAGCAGCTTGCACAGGGGGTTCGATGGCTACACCTTC. Translated: CASSLHRGFDGYTF.